This record looks at one T cell receptor (beta chain) sequence and its context. Antigen unknown. The record originates from a study of cytomegalovirus exposure and HLA in healthy donors. General study findings and limits: The classifier reportedly diagnosed cytomegalovirus status with high specificity and sensitivity.

PCR employed 60 Vbeta and 13 Jbeta primers. Sequencing was performed with immunoSEQ multiplex PCR; in TCRdb, only in-frame clones are kept and a portion is missing. This table holds 110,000 to 150,000 clones, roughly 70% found once. This CDR3 region has 12 residues. CDR1 and CDR2 (germline): MNHNS, SASEGT. Germline trimming cut 4 bases from V and 6 bases from J; bases unmatched to any gene: 0. Sequencing was carried out using PBMCs. The chain has TRBV6-1 and TRBJ2-7; the match to TRBD1 covers 10 bases. The source is a woman in her sixties or seventies in good health and CMV-seropositive. The CDR3, as DNA: TGTGCCAGCAGTGGGACAGGGGGCGAGCAGTACTTC. Protein product: CASSGTGGEQYF.